This is a list of T cell receptor beta chains from one sample in a study of blood T cell repertoires in COVID-19. Clones were read by immunoSEQ multiplex PCR, and TCRdb kept only the in-frame ones, dropping some. The sample yields nearly 250,000 clones, about 82% seen once. Sequencing was done on a sample of PBMCs or T cells enriched from blood (not recorded which). Receptors originate from a woman in her forties or fifties who had recovered from COVID-19. The CDR3 runs from the conserved cysteine through the conserved F or W. D genes are given only for firm matches.

D gene: TRBD1
V gene: TRBV6-1
CDR3 protein: CASSEAGTANYGYTF

D gene: TRBD1
V gene: TRBV3-1/TRBV3-2
CDR3 protein: CASGTGGHGYTF

D gene: .
V gene: TRBV3-1/TRBV3-2
CDR3 protein: CASSQLEGVYGYTF

D gene: .
V gene: TRBV20-1
CDR3 protein: CSASADRNYGYTF

D gene: TRBD1
V gene: TRBV7-3
CDR3 protein: CASSWGTGRNTEAFF

D gene: .
V gene: TRBV6-5
CDR3 protein: CASTTPMNTEAFF

D gene: TRBD1
V gene: TRBV7-9
CDR3 protein: CASSLGTGRVNEQFF

D gene: .
V gene: TRBV10-3
CDR3 protein: CAISDYLNLNTEAFF

D gene: .
V gene: TRBV9
CDR3 protein: CASSPRGGGGHTEAFF

D gene: .
V gene: TRBV11-2
CDR3 protein: CASSSRAQYEQYF

D gene: .
V gene: TRBV7-9
CDR3 protein: CASSPWQSGNTEAFF

D gene: TRBD1
V gene: TRBV5-1
CDR3 protein: CASSLETPTGGWGYTF

D gene: .
V gene: TRBV30
CDR3 protein: CAWSPQTGGNSPLHF

D gene: .
V gene: TRBV4-3
CDR3 protein: CASSQQATSNQPQHF

D gene: TRBD1
V gene: TRBV12-3/TRBV12-4
CDR3 protein: CASSLDRVEAFF

D gene: .
V gene: TRBV2
CDR3 protein: CASRRAGSGEQYF

D gene: TRBD2
V gene: TRBV2
CDR3 protein: CASSGLADTQYF

D gene: .
V gene: TRBV14
CDR3 protein: CASSQTQGNLAKNIQYF

D gene: .
V gene: TRBV21-1
CDR3 protein: CASSPPGYNSPLHF

D gene: .
V gene: TRBV28
CDR3 protein: CAILAKGYTF

D gene: TRBD1
V gene: TRBV6-1
CDR3 protein: CASEPGQGNTGELFF

D gene: .
V gene: TRBV3-1/TRBV3-2
CDR3 protein: CASSQATASYNEQFF

D gene: .
V gene: TRBV28
CDR3 protein: CASGTSTETQYF

D gene: .
V gene: TRBV19
CDR3 protein: CASRLTGTEGYTF

D gene: .
V gene: TRBV19
CDR3 protein: CASSISPLNQPQHF

D gene: TRBD2
V gene: TRBV14
CDR3 protein: CASSPGTSGYLTDTQYF

D gene: .
V gene: TRBV9
CDR3 protein: CASSATGQITEAFF

D gene: TRBD1
V gene: TRBV19
CDR3 protein: CASSVTGTGTGAGGYTF

D gene: .
V gene: TRBV19
CDR3 protein: CASSGQRLSNQPQHF

D gene: TRBD1
V gene: TRBV14
CDR3 protein: CASSLTGELGEQYF

D gene: TRBD1
V gene: TRBV6-2/TRBV6-3
CDR3 protein: CASSYVTGYTEAFF

D gene: .
V gene: TRBV28
CDR3 protein: CASSSLIQSGGYTF

D gene: .
V gene: TRBV2
CDR3 protein: CASSGQRSMIVNYGYTF

D gene: TRBD1
V gene: TRBV12-3/TRBV12-4
CDR3 protein: CAMGQGKQPQHF

D gene: .
V gene: TRBV18
CDR3 protein: CASSPSIRDGYTF

D gene: .
V gene: TRBV6-2/TRBV6-3
CDR3 protein: CATCPSGSVKAFF

D gene: .
V gene: TRBV5-4
CDR3 protein: CASSLVTGTPSYGYTF

D gene: TRBD1
V gene: TRBV27
CDR3 protein: CASRGTGDQPQHF

D gene: TRBD1
V gene: TRBV19
CDR3 protein: CASTEQGAQGYTF

D gene: TRBD1
V gene: TRBV5-6
CDR3 protein: CASSLDRGRWTIYF

D gene: TRBD2
V gene: TRBV7-2
CDR3 protein: CASSPRGTTAYNEQFF

D gene: TRBD2
V gene: TRBV19
CDR3 protein: CASSILAGGPYNEQFF

D gene: .
V gene: TRBV5-1
CDR3 protein: CASSAEVGHTGSPLHF

D gene: .
V gene: TRBV2
CDR3 protein: CASNSWENQPQHF

D gene: TRBD2
V gene: TRBV9
CDR3 protein: CASSVSWKAGGPNEQFF

D gene: TRBD1
V gene: TRBV18
CDR3 protein: CASSPNRGPNEKLFF

D gene: .
V gene: TRBV24-1
CDR3 protein: CATGWGVGDLGELFF

D gene: .
V gene: TRBV6-5
CDR3 protein: CASSYSIGEPYNEQFF

D gene: TRBD1
V gene: TRBV18
CDR3 protein: CASSPQGQGVSPTEAFF

D gene: TRBD1
V gene: TRBV10-3
CDR3 protein: CAIARDSSYNEQFF

D gene: .
V gene: TRBV7-9
CDR3 protein: CASSSDGLLGGYTF

D gene: TRBD2
V gene: TRBV4-1
CDR3 protein: CASSQGTRRTDTQYF